The TCR beta chain under discussion was sequenced for a study of T cell responses to AZD1222 COVID-19 vaccine. Overall study: Second doses that came at about 4 or about 12 weeks were put together. Study-level findings and limits: Repertoires were collected only later (after the peak T cell response had occurred). At 160-218 and 743-854, vaccine-associated CD4 TCRs were dominant, and they spanned spike. Clonal diversity was possibly underestimated, and the donors were mostly white British, with more females.

Worth noting for this clone: The antigen remains unidentified.

The CDR3 is 15 amino acids. The ends were cut back, 3 bases at V and 3 bases at J, with 12 bases in the middle. Germline V gives CDR1 WSHSY, CDR2 SAAADI. TCRdb keeps only in-frame clones here, not all; method: immunoSEQ multiplex PCR. Among 150,000 to 200,000 clones listed, 70% to 90% were seen once. This clonotype was obtained from an adult in good health. This chain uses TRBV10-2 with TRBJ1-5; a possible D gene is TRBD1 (5 bases). The material was peripheral blood, obtained on day 0 of AZD1222 vaccination. DNA for the CDR3: TGCGCCAGCAGTGACACACAGGCAATCAATCAGCCCCAGCATTTT. Translation gives CASSDTQAINQPQHF.